The 21 T cell receptor beta chains reported below all come from one sample, sequenced in a study of cytomegalovirus exposure and HLA in healthy donors. The PCR used 60 Vbeta and 13 Jbeta primers. Profiling relied on immunoSEQ multiplex PCR, and the TCRdb table lists in-frame clones only, not all of them. The table shows 150,000 to 200,000 clones, with approximately 80% occurring only once. The sequenced material came from PBMCs. The receptors originated from a woman aged 25 to 45 in good health and CMV-seronegative.

The chain recombines TRBV6-1 with TRBJ1-2; TRBD1 matches 7 bases. The trim removed 5 bases at V and 4 bases at J, leaving 10 bases unmatched. Germline CDR1 and CDR2: MNHNS and SASEGT. This CDR3 spans 15 amino acids. The CDR3 nucleotides are TGTGCCAGCAGTCAACTCCAGGGGGTGTCCTATGGCTACACCTTC. This gives the protein CASSQLQGVSYGYTF.

The chain recombines TRBV18 with TRBJ1-1; 8 bases map to TRBD1. The ends lost 2 bases at V and 6 bases at J; junction bases unmatched: 5. Germline CDR1 reads KGHSH; CDR2 reads LQKENI. This CDR3 spans 14 amino acids. The CDR3: CASSPFSGGSEAFF. The CDR3, as DNA: TGTGCCAGCTCACCATTTTCAGGGGGCTCTGAAGCTTTCTTT.

This clone was counted a single time. The chain employs TRBV28 and TRBJ1-6; 7 positions match TRBD1. The germline V gene encodes CDR1 MDHEN and CDR2 SYDVKM. Losses at the gene ends were 6 bases for V and 7 bases for J; bases not matched to a gene: 9. This CDR3 is built from 15 residues. The CDR3 here is CASRPSKGANSPLHF. The CDR3 nucleotides are TGTGCCAGCAGGCCCTCCAAGGGGGCAAATTCACCCCTCCACTTT.

This rearrangement joins TRBV29-1 to TRBJ2-7; 7 positions agree with TRBD1. Per germline, CDR1 SQVTM and CDR2 ANQGSEA. The CDR3 has 12 amino acids. V gave up 7 bases and J gave up 3 bases; unmatched junction bases: 6. The DNA of the CDR3 is TGCAGCGCCTGGGACAGCCACTACGAGCAGTACTTC. Amino acids: CSAWDSHYEQYF.

The chain employs TRBV6-5 and TRBJ1-2; D is ambiguous. The CDR3 has 11 residues. With 2 bases removed from V and 8 bases from J, the gap between germline ends came to 6 bases. Germline-derived CDR1 and CDR2 are MNHEY and SVGAGI. CDR3 DNA sequence: TGTGCCAGCAGTTACCCGGGGGGCTACACCTTC. Residues: CASSYPGGYTF.

The chain links TRBV7-2 to TRBJ2-1; unclear D gene. Germline values: CDR1 SGHTA, CDR2 FQGNSA. Trimming removed 0 bases at V and 9 bases at J, with 9 bases between. The CDR3 loop spans 13 amino acids. The CDR3: CASSLALVGEQFF. CDR3 DNA sequence: TGTGCCAGCAGCTTAGCTCTAGTAGGTGAGCAGTTCTTC.

The chain has TRBV14 and TRBJ2-6; D remains unclear. Between the trimmed V and J ends, which lost 4 bases and 0 bases, there was a span of 7 bases. This CDR3 contains 15 residues. CDR1 and CDR2 (germline): SGHDN, FVKESK. In DNA, the CDR3 is TGTGCCAGCAGCCTTCGTCGCTCTGGGGCCAACGTCCTGACTTTC. The encoded protein is CASSLRRSGANVLTF.

The rearrangement links TRBV28 to TRBJ1-5; D gene ambiguous. V was shortened by 8 bases and J by 2 bases, with 16 bases between the two germline ends. CDR3 length: 15 residues. Germline CDR1 reads MDHEN; CDR2 reads SYDVKM. As DNA, the CDR3 is TGTGCCAGCGCCTCGTGGGAGGAAGGCAATCAGCCCCAGCATTTT. This translates into CASASWEEGNQPQHF.

The chain combines TRBV6-5 with TRBJ2-1; D is undetermined. Germline-derived CDR1 and CDR2 are MNHEY and SVGAGI. Trimming removed 5 bases at V and 4 bases at J, with 3 bases between. The CDR3 sequence is 11 residues long. The CDR3: CASSQYNEQFF. CDR3 in DNA: TGTGCCAGCAGTCAATACAATGAGCAGTTCTTC.

The gene calls are TRBV21-1 and TRBJ2-1; TRBD2, the table's D call, lacks a check against the DNA. TRBV21-1 is deemed a pseudogene. The CDR3 covers 18 residues. CDR3 coding DNA: TGTGCCAGCAGCAAAGAAGGGGACGTACTAGCGGGGGGAAAACTTCAGTTCTTC. Its translation: CASSKEGDVLAGGKLQFF.

The gene calls are TRBV9 and TRBJ2-3, with TRBD2 matching 12 bases. This CDR3 region has 17 residues. Germline V lookup: CDR1 SGDLS, CDR2 YYNGEE. V lost 6 bases to trimming and J lost 2 bases; unmatched junction nucleotides: 10. The CDR3 bases are TGTGCCAGCACCCGGACTAGCGGGGTTCTAAACACAGATACGCAGTATTTT. Protein: CASTRTSGVLNTDTQYF.

The rearrangement links TRBV6-5 to TRBJ1-2; 8 nucleotides line up with TRBD1. V shed 6 bases, J shed 1 base, and the junction held 7 bases outside the gene matches. Germline V gives CDR1 MNHEY, CDR2 SVGAGI. CDR3 length equals 15 residues. CDR3 loop: CASRGQGGDNYGYTF. The CDR3 region has the DNA TGTGCCAGCAGAGGACAGGGCGGGGATAACTATGGCTACACCTTC.

The chain is built from TRBV27 and TRBJ2-3; TRBD1 agrees at 10 bases. With V trimmed by 6 bases and J by 4 bases, 10 bases remained unmatched. The CDR3 has 16 amino acids. Germline V gene lookup returns CDR1 MNHEY and CDR2 SMNVEV (reference sequence). The CDR3 region is CASRPRGQGTADTQYF. CDR3 DNA: TGTGCCAGCAGACCCCGGGGACAGGGGACCGCAGATACGCAGTATTTT.

The genes are TRBV27 and TRBJ1-5; no definite D call. The CDR3 runs to 14 residues. V shed 1 base and J shed 7 bases, with 11 bases lying between them. From germline, CDR1 is MNHEY and CDR2 SMNVEV (reference sequence). In DNA, the CDR3 is TGTGCCAGCAGTTTATTAGGCGGGAAACAGCCCCAGCATTTT. Encoded protein: CASSLLGGKQPQHF.

Details on this clone: The junction departs from germline at one end; a sequencing error may be responsible. The V and J genes are TRBV9 and TRBJ2-6; perhaps TRBD1 as D (5 bases). Germline V gives CDR1 SGDLS, CDR2 YYNGEE. The CDR3 totals 15 residues. Here the CDR3 DNA reads TGTGCCAGCAGCGTCCTCAGGGCTGGGGCCAACGGCCTGACTTTC. This codes for CASSVLRAGANGLTF.

The J gene is TRBJ1-3, the V gene TRBV27; D is possibly TRBD1 (6 bases). CDR1 and CDR2 from the germline V gene are MNHEY and SMNVEV (reference sequence). Trimming pared 6 bases from V and 2 bases from J, leaving 8 bases between. The CDR3 contains 13 residues. The CDR3 DNA reads as TGTGCCAGCAGACCAGGGGCTGGAAACACCATATATTTT. Its translation is CASRPGAGNTIYF.

The chain links TRBV5-1 to TRBJ1-3, with 9 bases fitting TRBD1. The CDR3 totals 18 residues. V dropped 0 bases and J dropped 1; count of bases not matched to a gene: 8. Germline V CDR1 and CDR2: SGHRS, YFSETQ. The CDR3, as DNA: TGCGCCAGCAGCTTGGGGTCGGGACAGGGCCGATCTGGAAACACCATATATTTT. It translates to CASSLGSGQGRSGNTIYF. Full variable domain (rest looked up from reference TRBV5-1 and TRBJ1-3): KAGVTQTPRYLIKTRGQQVTLSCSPISGHRSVSWYQQTPGQGLQFLFEYFSETQRNKGNFPGRFSGRQFSNSRSEMNVSTLELGDSALYLCASSLGSGQGRSGNTIYFGEGSWLTVV.

This rearrangement joins TRBV6-5 to TRBJ2-5; 7 positions match TRBD2. Per the germline V gene, CDR1 is MNHEY and CDR2 is SVGAGI. Trimming took 5 bases from V and 2 from J; bases not matched to a gene: 5. This CDR3 has 14 residues. The CDR3 bases are TGTGCCAGCAGTACCGCTAGCGGACAAGAGACCCAGTACTTC. Protein sequence: CASSTASGQETQYF.

This chain links TRBV6-5 with TRBJ2-5, with unresolved D. V was cut by 0 bases and J by 1 base, with 12 bases left in between. CDR3 length equals 16 residues. CDR1 is MNHEY and CDR2 is SVGAGI in the germline V gene. The CDR3 is CASSYSGRNFQETQYF. Written as DNA, the CDR3 is TGTGCCAGCAGTTACTCGGGCAGGAACTTCCAAGAGACCCAGTACTTC.

The CDR3 DNA sequence: TGTGCCAGCAGTGTAGCGGGCCTCGTCTACGAGCAGTACTTC. This sequence encodes CASSVAGLVYEQYF. The chain carries TRBV2 and TRBJ2-7; TRBD2 aligns across 7 bases. The CDR3 runs to 14 residues. J lost 3 bases, V lost 4 bases, and 6 bases had no gene match. The V gene's germline CDR1 is SNHLY and CDR2 FYNNEI.

The rearrangement links TRBV9 to TRBJ2-6, with 10 bases aligning to TRBD1. The CDR3 is 18 amino acids. Germline V gives CDR1 SGDLS, CDR2 YYNGEE. V lost 0 bases, J lost 2 bases, and 5 bases stayed unmatched. Written as DNA, the CDR3 is TGTGCCAGCAGCGTAGCCGGGACAGGGGACGCTGGGGCCAACGTCCTGACTTTC. The encoded protein is CASSVAGTGDAGANVLTF. Full variable domain (outside the CDR3, taken from reference TRBV9 and TRBJ2-6): DSGVTQTPKHLITATGQRVTLRCSPRSGDLSVYWYQQSLDQGLQFLIQYYNGEERAKGNILERFSAQQFPDLHSELNLSSLELGDSALYFCASSVAGTGDAGANVLTFGAGSRLTVL.